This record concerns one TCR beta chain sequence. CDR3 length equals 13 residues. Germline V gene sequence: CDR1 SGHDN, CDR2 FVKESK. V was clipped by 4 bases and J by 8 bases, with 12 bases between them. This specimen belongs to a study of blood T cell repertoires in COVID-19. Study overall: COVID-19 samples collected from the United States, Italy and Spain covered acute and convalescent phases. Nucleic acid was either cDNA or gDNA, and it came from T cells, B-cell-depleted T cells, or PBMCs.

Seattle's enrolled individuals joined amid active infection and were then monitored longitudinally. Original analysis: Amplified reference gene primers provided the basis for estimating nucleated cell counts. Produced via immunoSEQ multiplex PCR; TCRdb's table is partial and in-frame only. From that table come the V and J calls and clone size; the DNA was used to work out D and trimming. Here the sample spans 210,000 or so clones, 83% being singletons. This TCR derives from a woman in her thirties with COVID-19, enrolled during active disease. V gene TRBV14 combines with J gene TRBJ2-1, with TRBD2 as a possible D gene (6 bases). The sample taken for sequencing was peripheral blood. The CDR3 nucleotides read TGTGCCAGCAGCCGACTAGTAAGCGATGAGCAGTTCTTC. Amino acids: CASSRLVSDEQFF.